This passage covers 21 T cell receptor beta chains from one sample sequenced in a study of blood T cell repertoires in COVID-19. Generated by immunoSEQ multiplex PCR, the TCRdb table keeps only in-frame clones and is missing some. This repertoire shows under 100,000 clones, about three quarters found once; its top ten account for 20%. The sequencing sample was made of peripheral blood. These receptors all come from a woman aged 80 or older with active or convalescent COVID-19.

The genes are TRBV5-1 and TRBJ2-7; 7 nucleotides match TRBD1. The V segment lost 5 bases and the J segment 2 bases; nucleotides outside the gene matches: 7. Germline V lookup: CDR1 SGHRS, CDR2 YFSETQ. This CDR3 contains 14 residues. In DNA, the CDR3 is TGCGCCAGCAGTTCCGGGACAGCCGCCTACGAGCAGTACTTC. Protein product: CASSSGTAAYEQYF. The entire variable domain, with the rest obtained from reference TRBV5-1 and TRBJ2-7, is as follows: KAGVTQTPRYLIKTRGQQVTLSCSPISGHRSVSWYQQTPGQGLQFLFEYFSETQRNKGNFPGRFSGRQFSNSRSEMNVSTLELGDSALYLCASSSGTAAYEQYFGPGTRLTVT.

The gene calls are TRBV6-2 or TRBV6-3 and TRBJ2-2; 8 bases align to TRBD1. The CDR3 loop spans 15 amino acids. Looked up from germline, CDR1 is MNHEY and CDR2 is SVGEGT. The trim removed 4 bases at V and 4 bases at J, leaving 5 bases unmatched. The CDR3 reads CASSWKTGVTGELFF. CDR3 DNA sequence: TGTGCCAGCAGTTGGAAGACAGGGGTCACCGGGGAGCTGTTTTTT.

The chain links TRBV15 to TRBJ2-7; TRBD1 matches at 8 bases. Germline V CDR1 and CDR2: LNHNV, YYDKDF (reference sequence). The CDR3 loop spans 14 amino acids. Trimming at V came to 4 bases and at J to 3 bases, leaving 5 bases not matched to a gene. For the CDR3, the DNA is TGTGCCACCAGCAAGGACAGGGCTGACTACGAGCAGTACTTC. It yields the protein CATSKDRADYEQYF.

This clone was seen more than once but under ten times. This chain connects TRBV6-1 to TRBJ2-6; D is unresolved. Germline V gives CDR1 MNHNS, CDR2 SASEGT. V lost 0 bases, J lost 0 bases, and 9 bases lay in between. This CDR3 has 17 amino acids. The CDR3 region has the DNA TGTGCCAGCAGTGAAGCGCACAGTAGCTCTGGGGCCAACGTCCTGACTTTC. Protein product: CASSEAHSSSGANVLTF.

The CDR3 spells CASRGEGYAWGYTF. In nucleotides, the CDR3 is TGTGCCAGCAGGGGTGAGGGATACGCTTGGGGCTACACCTTC. The gene calls are TRBV28 and TRBJ1-2, with unresolved D. Germline CDR1 reads MDHEN; CDR2 reads SYDVKM. Trimming took off 6 bases at V and 8 bases at J, with 19 bases between the two ends. This CDR3 is built from 14 residues.

The chain couples TRBV7-9 to TRBJ1-2; 8 bases match TRBD1. From germline, CDR1 is SEHNR and CDR2 FQNEAQ (reference sequence). The V segment lost 1 base and the J segment 5 bases; nucleotides outside the gene matches: 6. The CDR3 covers 15 residues. Here the CDR3 DNA reads TGTGCCAGCAGCTTAGTATCAGGGGGCGCTTATGGCTACACCTTC. Its protein product is CASSLVSGGAYGYTF. Supplemented by reference TRBV7-9 and TRBJ1-2, the full variable domain reads DTGVSQNPRHKITKRGQNVTFRCDPISEHNRLYWYRQTLGQGPEFLTYFQNEAQLEKSRLLSDRFSAERPKGSFSTLEIQRTEQGDSAMYLCASSLVSGGAYGYTFGSGTRLTVV.

This chain joins TRBV4-1 and TRBJ1-4, with D unresolved. Germline V gene sequence: CDR1 MGHRA, CDR2 YSYEKL. The CDR3 runs to 14 residues. V lost 4 bases and J 6 bases, leaving 12 bases between the germline ends. The CDR3 reads CASSLGERDEKLFF. CDR3 coding DNA: TGCGCCAGCAGCCTCGGGGAGAGGGATGAAAAACTGTTTTTT.

This chain joins TRBV5-1 and TRBJ2-3; 12 bases agree with TRBD2. In germline, CDR1 is SGHRS, CDR2 YFSETQ. Germline trimming cut 4 bases from V and 5 bases from J; bases unmatched to any gene: 5. CDR3 length: 15 residues. CDR3 amino acids: CASSRTSGEVDTQYF. Written as DNA, the CDR3 is TGCGCCAGCAGCAGGACTAGCGGGGAGGTAGATACGCAGTATTTT.

The V call is TRBV29-1, the J call TRBJ1-2, with a weak D call TRBD1 (6 bases). V lost 0 bases and J 9 bases, leaving 17 bases between the germline ends. Germline CDR1 reads SQVTM; CDR2 reads ANQGSEA. The CDR3 runs 14 residues. The CDR3 DNA follows: TGCAGCGTTGAAGAAACAGGGCAGGGTTGGAGCTACACCTTC. Encoded protein: CSVEETGQGWSYTF. The entire variable domain, with the rest obtained from reference TRBV29-1 and TRBJ1-2, is as follows: SAVISQKPSRDICQRGTSLTIQCQVDSQVTMMFWYRQQPGQSLTLIATANQGSEATYESGFVIDKFPISRPNLTFSTLTVSNMSPEDSSIYLCSVEETGQGWSYTFGSGTRLTVV.

This clone turned up a few times. The chain combines TRBV19 with TRBJ1-2, with D perhaps TRBD1 (6 bases). V was trimmed by 4 bases and J by 8 bases, leaving 17 bases between them. From germline, CDR1 is LNHDA and CDR2 SQIVND (reference sequence). The CDR3 is 14 residues long. For the CDR3, the DNA is TGTGCCAGTAGTACTTACCCAGGGGTAGAGGGCTACACCTTC. This encodes CASSTYPGVEGYTF.

This clone was recorded once. The rearrangement uses TRBV5-1 and TRBJ1-3; D is uncertain. CDR1 SGHRS and CDR2 YFSETQ come from the germline V gene. The CDR3 sequence is 15 residues long. V lost 0 bases and J lost 3, with 10 bases in between. For the CDR3, the DNA is TGCGCCAGCAGCTTGGCCGCGGCAGATGGAAACACCATATATTTT. Amino acid sequence: CASSLAAADGNTIYF.

The V gene is TRBV5-1, the J gene TRBJ2-3; TRBD1 matches 7 bases. CDR1 SGHRS and CDR2 YFSETQ come from the germline V gene. The CDR3 sequence is 16 residues long. With V trimmed by 3 bases and J by 0 bases, 7 bases remained unmatched. CDR3 in DNA: TGCGCCAGCAGCTATCACAGGGGCCCTAGCACAGATACGCAGTATTTT. Translating gives CASSYHRGPSTDTQYF.

The genes are TRBV21-1 and TRBJ2-6; TRBD1 is taken as the D call from the table, unchecked against the DNA. TRBV21-1 is a recognized pseudogene. This CDR3 region has 17 residues. Here the CDR3 reads CASSKKVTGSGANVLTF. For the CDR3, the DNA is TGTGCCAGCAGCAAAAAGGTTACAGGCTCTGGGGCCAACGTCCTGACTTTC.

The rearrangement uses TRBV7-2 and TRBJ2-5; D is perhaps TRBD1 (5 bases). CDR3 length: 13 residues. Between the trimmed V and J ends, which lost 5 bases and 4 bases, there was a span of 11 bases. Germline assignment: CDR1 SGHTA and CDR2 FQGNSA. In DNA form, the CDR3 reads TGTGCCAGCAGCGTCAGGGTACGAGAGACCCAGTACTTC. This gives the protein CASSVRVRETQYF.

The chain couples TRBV29-1 to TRBJ2-3; D is unclear. There are 11 residues in the CDR3. Germline CDR1 SQVTM, CDR2 ANQGSEA. Trimming left V 5 bases short and J 2 bases short, with 5 bases between. CDR3 DNA: TGCAGCGTTCAATTCACAGATACGCAGTATTTT. It specifies CSVQFTDTQYF.

The J gene is TRBJ2-5, the V gene TRBV5-1, with 8 bases aligning to TRBD2. This CDR3 spans 15 amino acids. The germline CDR1 and CDR2 sequences are SGHRS and YFSETQ. The ends lost 2 bases at V and 2 bases at J; junction bases unmatched: 5. The CDR3 sequence: CASSFAGGNQETQYF. DNA of the CDR3: TGCGCCAGCAGCTTCGCGGGGGGCAATCAAGAGACCCAGTACTTC.

This chain uses TRBV2 with TRBJ2-1; 7 nucleotides align to TRBD2. Germline V gives CDR1 SNHLY, CDR2 FYNNEI. CDR3 length: 14 amino acids. Losses at the gene ends were 8 bases for V and 9 bases for J; bases not matched to a gene: 13. The CDR3 is CASRGRVGMGEQFF. The CDR3 DNA follows: TGTGCCAGCCGAGGGAGGGTTGGTATGGGTGAGCAGTTCTTC.

This chain connects TRBV10-1 to TRBJ1-2, with TRBD1 matching 8 bases. In germline, CDR1 is WNHNN, CDR2 SYGVQD (reference sequence). This CDR3 is 16 amino acids long. Trimming cost V 7 bases and J 5 bases; bases outside gene matches: 15. For the CDR3, the DNA is TGCGCCAGCACTCTCCGGGTTCACAGGGGGGATTATGGCTACACCTTC. Protein: CASTLRVHRGDYGYTF.

The gene calls are TRBV25-1 and TRBJ1-2; 7 bases map to TRBD1. The CDR3 sequence is 15 residues long. Per the germline V gene, CDR1 is MGHDK and CDR2 is SYGVNS. The J segment lost 2 bases and the V segment lost 6 bases, leaving 9 bases of the junction unmatched. The CDR3 reads CASSPQGPSNYGYTF. CDR3 coding DNA: TGTGCCAGCAGCCCACAGGGGCCTTCCAACTATGGCTACACCTTC.

The chain has TRBV18 and TRBJ2-7; 7 nucleotides align to TRBD1. The CDR3 is made up of 14 amino acids. CDR1 and CDR2 from the germline V gene are KGHSH and LQKENI. V shed 3 bases and J 6 bases; nucleotides not matched to a gene: 8. CDR3 nucleotides: TGTGCCAGCTCACCCGACAGGGAGATACCCGAGCAGTACTTC. It translates to CASSPDREIPEQYF.

The chain carries TRBV25-1 and TRBJ2-5; D is possibly TRBD2 (6 bases). V gave up 1 base and J gave up 7 bases, with 16 bases separating them. Germline V gene sequence: CDR1 MGHDK, CDR2 SYGVNS. The CDR3 sequence is 15 residues long. The CDR3 DNA follows: TGTGCCAGCAGTGAATGGGGCGGGGCCCAGGGGACCCAGTACTTC. Protein product: CASSEWGGAQGTQYF.